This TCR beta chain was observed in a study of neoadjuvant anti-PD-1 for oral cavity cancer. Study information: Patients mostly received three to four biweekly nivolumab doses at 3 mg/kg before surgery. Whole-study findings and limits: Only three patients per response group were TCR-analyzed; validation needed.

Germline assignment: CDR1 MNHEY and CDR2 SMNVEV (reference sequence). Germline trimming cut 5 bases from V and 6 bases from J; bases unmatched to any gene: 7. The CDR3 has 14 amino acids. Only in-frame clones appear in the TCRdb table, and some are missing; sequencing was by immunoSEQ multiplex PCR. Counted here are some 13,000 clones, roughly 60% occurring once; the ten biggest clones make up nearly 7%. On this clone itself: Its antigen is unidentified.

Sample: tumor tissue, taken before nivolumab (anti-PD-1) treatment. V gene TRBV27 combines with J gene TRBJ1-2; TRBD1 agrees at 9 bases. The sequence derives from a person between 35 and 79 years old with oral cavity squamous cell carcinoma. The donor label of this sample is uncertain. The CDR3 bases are TGTGCCAGCAGTCCCTCGGACAGGGGACATGGCTACACCTTC. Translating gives CASSPSDRGHGYTF.